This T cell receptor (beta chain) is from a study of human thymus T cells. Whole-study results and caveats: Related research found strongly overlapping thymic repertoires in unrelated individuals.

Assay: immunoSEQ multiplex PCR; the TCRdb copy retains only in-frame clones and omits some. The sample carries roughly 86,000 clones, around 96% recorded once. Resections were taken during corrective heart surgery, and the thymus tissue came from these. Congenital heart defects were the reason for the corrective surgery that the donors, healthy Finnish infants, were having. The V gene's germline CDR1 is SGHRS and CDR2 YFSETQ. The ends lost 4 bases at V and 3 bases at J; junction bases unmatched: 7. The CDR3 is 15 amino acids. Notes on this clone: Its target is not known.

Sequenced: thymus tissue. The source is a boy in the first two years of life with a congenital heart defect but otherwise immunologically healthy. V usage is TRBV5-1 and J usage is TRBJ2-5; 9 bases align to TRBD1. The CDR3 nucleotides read TGCGCCAGCAGCCCGGACAGGGGACCGAAAGAGACCCAGTACTTC. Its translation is CASSPDRGPKETQYF.